This record looks at one T cell receptor (beta chain) sequence and its context. The antigen is unknown. V lost 5 bases and J 4 bases, leaving 14 bases between the germline ends. The CDR3 length is 14 residues. CDR1 MNHEY and CDR2 SVGEGT come from the germline V gene. This record comes from a study of Ad26.COV2.S vaccination and SARS-CoV-2 variants. The protocol was immunoSEQ multiplex PCR, while the TCRdb copy is restricted to in-frame clones and leaves out a portion. The sample holds roughly 92,000 clones; approximately 86% are singletons and the top ten take roughly 15%. General study points: Recipients of vaccine and of placebo showed similar breadth of their non-spike TCR repertoires. TCR breadth and depth analyses may have underestimated total T cell responses. Greater spike-specific TCR breadth was seen in vaccine recipients than in placebo recipients. Once vaccination had occurred, spike-specific CD8+ and CD4+ T cell responses reportedly showed substantial breadth.

The V call is TRBV6-2 or TRBV6-3, the J call TRBJ2-5; no clear D. Specimen: peripheral blood, collected after recovery from COVID-19. The TCR was taken from a human donor who had recovered from COVID-19. In DNA form, the CDR3 reads TGTGCCAGCAGTCCCCTAAAGGGCGGAGAGACCCAGTACTTC. Its protein product is CASSPLKGGETQYF.